The TCR beta chain under discussion was sequenced for a study of T cell responses to AZD1222 COVID-19 vaccine. Whole-study findings and limits: Donors were mostly white British, more females; clonal diversity possibly underestimated.

In regard to this clone: The antigen remains unidentified.

The V end lost 6 bases, the J end lost 1 base, and 12 bases lay between the germline ends. CDR1 is MDHEN and CDR2 is SYDVKM in the germline V gene. The CDR3 sequence is 14 residues long. The assay was immunoSEQ multiplex PCR, and TCRdb's table has in-frame clones only and misses some. The table lists about 130,000 clones, about 93% of them singletons. The receptor was isolated from an adult who received the AZD1222 COVID-19 vaccine. The specimen was peripheral blood, collected 28 days after the second AZD1222 dose. The chain joins TRBV28 to TRBJ1-1; no clear D gene. As DNA, the CDR3 is TGTGCCAGCAGACCCTCGGACGGGAACACTGAAGCTTTCTTT. Translated: CASRPSDGNTEAFF.